Below, 32 T cell receptor beta chains from the same sample are listed, as sequenced in a study of technical replicates of blood from several donors. Sequencing was performed with immunoSEQ multiplex PCR; in TCRdb, only in-frame clones are kept and a portion is missing. The profile shows approximately 80,000 clones, approximately 89% of them singletons. The sequenced sample was T cells isolated from PBMCs. All receptors come from a human donor in good health.

The genes are TRBV19 and TRBJ1-5; no clear D gene. Germline V CDR1 and CDR2: LNHDA, SQIVND (reference sequence). The V end lost 3 bases, the J end lost 4 bases, and 10 bases lay between the germline ends. The CDR3 totals 14 residues. The CDR3 DNA reads as TGTGCCAGTAGTATTGGGCAGATTAATCAGCCCCAGCATTTT. It is translated as CASSIGQINQPQHF.

The CDR3 loop reads CASSLAGIVLAGYNEQFF. The CDR3 nucleotides are TGCGCCAGCAGCTTGGCGGGTATTGTGCTAGCGGGCTACAATGAGCAGTTCTTC. The rearrangement uses TRBV5-1 and TRBJ2-1, with 8 bases identical to TRBD2. The CDR3 covers 18 residues. J gave up 3 bases and V 0 bases, and 11 bases lay outside the gene matches. CDR1 and CDR2 from the germline V gene are SGHRS and YFSETQ.

The J gene is TRBJ1-2, the V gene TRBV5-1; D gene uncertain. CDR3 size: 13 residues. CDR1 SGHRS and CDR2 YFSETQ come from the germline V gene. Trimming stripped 3 bases from V and 0 bases from J, with 6 bases between. The CDR3 region has the DNA TGCGCCAGCAGCTATGCGGCTAACTATGGCTACACCTTC. Encoded protein: CASSYAANYGYTF.

This sequence joins TRBV5-4 and TRBJ2-7; possibly TRBD2 for D (6 bases). CDR3 length equals 13 residues. The V gene's germline CDR1 is SGHNT and CDR2 YYREEE (reference sequence). Trimming shortened V by 4 bases and J by 4 bases, and 12 bases separated the two germline ends. CDR3 DNA sequence: TGTGCCAGCAGCCCCCACGGGGGTTACGAGCAGTACTTC. Its protein product is CASSPHGGYEQYF.

The rearrangement links TRBV7-3 to TRBJ2-3, with a weak D call TRBD2 (6 bases). The CDR3 spans 16 residues. Trimming stripped 5 bases from V and 2 bases from J, with 17 bases between. The germline CDR1 and CDR2 sequences are SGHTA and FQGTGA. The CDR3 sequence is CASSPQVGGNTDTQYF. CDR3 DNA: TGTGCCAGCAGCCCCCAGGTGGGCGGGAACACAGATACGCAGTATTTT.

This clone has only a few counts. This chain joins TRBV2 and TRBJ1-3; no clear D gene. The germline gives CDR1 SNHLY, CDR2 FYNNEI. The V and J ends lost 1 base and 0 bases respectively, with 7 bases between them. This CDR3 has 15 amino acids. CDR3 loop: CASSEDIFSGNTIYF. CDR3 bases: TGTGCCAGCAGTGAAGACATCTTCTCTGGAAACACCATATATTTT.

This clone was counted a single time. V and J are TRBV27 and TRBJ1-5, with D perhaps matching TRBD1 (5 bases). Germline V gene data show CDR1 as MNHEY and CDR2 as SMNVEV (reference sequence). There are 15 residues in the CDR3. V lost 4 bases to trimming and J lost 0 bases, with 10 bases between them. This CDR3 reads CASSSGDDSNQPQHF. Here the CDR3 DNA reads TGTGCCAGCAGTTCGGGGGACGATAGCAATCAGCCCCAGCATTTT.

V and J are TRBV5-1 and TRBJ2-3; the match to TRBD1 covers 10 bases. The J segment lost 2 bases and the V segment lost 3 bases, leaving 9 bases of the junction unmatched. The CDR3 is 17 amino acids. CDR1 and CDR2 from the germline V gene are SGHRS and YFSETQ. The DNA of the CDR3 is TGCGCCAGCAGCTCTCCCAAGGACAGGGGGGTCACAGATACGCAGTATTTT. Its translation: CASSSPKDRGVTDTQYF.

The chain couples TRBV9 to TRBJ1-3; 9 bases align to TRBD1. V shed 4 bases, J shed 0 bases, and the junction held 8 bases outside the gene matches. There are 17 residues in the CDR3. Germline V lookup: CDR1 SGDLS, CDR2 YYNGEE. CDR3 protein: CASSPHGTGNSGNTIYF. CDR3 nucleotides: TGTGCCAGCAGCCCCCATGGGACAGGGAACTCTGGAAACACCATATATTTT.

This chain joins TRBV5-1 and TRBJ1-2; 9 nucleotides align to TRBD1. Trimming cost V 2 bases and J 6 bases; bases outside gene matches: 11. The CDR3 is 16 residues long. Germline CDR1 is SGHRS and CDR2 is YFSETQ. In nucleotides, the CDR3 is TGCGCCAGCAGCTTCCCCGGACAGGGGCAGGGGGATGGCTACACCTTC. Protein product: CASSFPGQGQGDGYTF.

About this clone itself: The junction departs from germline at one end; a sequencing error may be responsible. The chain employs TRBV27 and TRBJ2-3; D may be TRBD2 (6 bases). This CDR3 region has 14 residues. Looked up from germline, CDR1 is MNHEY and CDR2 is SMNVEV (reference sequence). CDR3 residues: CASSSRESIDTQYF. CDR3 bases: TGTGCCAGCAGTTCGCGGGAAAGCATAGATACGCAGTATTTT.

The chain carries TRBV5-1 and TRBJ2-1; D call uncertain. Trimming left V 4 bases short and J 0 bases short, with 11 bases between. Germline values: CDR1 SGHRS, CDR2 YFSETQ. The CDR3 runs 15 residues. The CDR3 spells CASSPLIDSYNEQFF. The CDR3 bases are TGCGCCAGCAGCCCTTTGATAGACTCCTACAATGAGCAGTTCTTC.

This rearrangement joins TRBV6-5 to TRBJ2-7, with TRBD1 matching over 10 bases. Germline V CDR1 and CDR2: MNHEY, SVGAGI. This CDR3 spans 14 amino acids. The V gene end was trimmed by 2 bases and the J gene end by 3 bases; junction bases not matched to a gene: 1. CDR3 loop: CASSYGDRGYEQYF. The CDR3 nucleotides are TGTGCCAGCAGTTACGGGGACAGGGGCTACGAGCAGTACTTC.

The J gene is TRBJ1-5, the V gene TRBV27; D unresolved. With 2 bases removed from V and 1 base from J, the gap between germline ends came to 12 bases. Germline V gene data show CDR1 as MNHEY and CDR2 as SMNVEV (reference sequence). This CDR3 region has 16 residues. CDR3 residues: CASSLKLGRSNQPQHF. In DNA, the CDR3 is TGTGCCAGCAGTTTAAAGTTAGGGAGGAGCAATCAGCCCCAGCATTTT.

The V call is TRBV6-5, the J call TRBJ2-1; 11 bases are a match to TRBD2. This CDR3 comprises 13 residues. Germline V gene data show CDR1 as MNHEY and CDR2 as SVGAGI. Trimming removed 8 bases from V and 9 bases from J; junction bases left unmatched: 6. CDR3 in amino acids: CASGLAGLGEQFF. The CDR3 region has the DNA TGTGCCAGCGGACTAGCGGGCCTAGGTGAGCAGTTCTTC.

V is TRBV4-1 and J is TRBJ2-3; D may be TRBD2 (6 bases). The germline V gene encodes CDR1 MGHRA and CDR2 YSYEKL. This CDR3 is built from 14 residues. Trimming shortened V by 4 bases and J by 8 bases, and 16 bases separated the two germline ends. CDR3 sequence reads: CASSPGAERGTQYF. CDR3 in DNA: TGCGCCAGCAGCCCGGGAGCGGAGAGAGGTACGCAGTATTTT.

The chain uses TRBV19 and TRBJ2-7, with a tentative D call TRBD2 (6 bases). V was shortened by 3 bases and J by 2 bases, with 20 bases between the two germline ends. CDR1 is LNHDA, CDR2 SQIVND, per germline (reference sequence). This CDR3 region has 17 residues. This chain's CDR3 is CASSIHLGGVLPYEQYF. The CDR3 nucleotides are TGTGCCAGTAGTATTCATCTGGGGGGAGTATTACCCTACGAGCAGTACTTC.

The chain is built from TRBV27 and TRBJ2-4; perhaps TRBD1 as D (6 bases). The CDR3 totals 13 residues. CDR1 is MNHEY and CDR2 is SMNVEV in the germline V gene (reference sequence). Trimming removed 3 bases at V and 4 bases at J, with 7 bases between. CDR3 loop: CASSLDRKNIQYF. The CDR3 coding sequence is TGTGCCAGCAGTTTGGACAGAAAAAACATTCAGTACTTC.

V is TRBV6-5 and J is TRBJ1-3; TRBD1 agrees at 7 bases. J lost 4 bases, V lost 2 bases, and 5 bases had no gene match. The CDR3 sequence is 15 residues long. The germline V gene has CDR1 MNHEY and CDR2 SVGAGI. For the CDR3, the DNA is TGTGCCAGCAGTTACGAAGCAGGGGGGGGAAACACCATATATTTT. Protein: CASSYEAGGGNTIYF.

J is TRBJ1-3 and V is TRBV29-1; a possible D gene is TRBD1 (6 bases). The germline gives CDR1 SQVTM, CDR2 ANQGSEA. The CDR3 is 12 residues long. Trimming pared 7 bases from V and 2 bases from J, leaving 9 bases between. CDR3 loop: CSGTVTGNTIYF. Written as DNA, the CDR3 is TGCAGCGGGACAGTAACTGGAAACACCATATATTTT.

The gene calls are TRBV10-3 and TRBJ1-5; a weak D match, TRBD1 (6 bases). Germline CDR1 and CDR2: ENHRY and SYGVKD. CDR3 length: 17 residues. V was shortened by 6 bases and J by 1 base, with 19 bases between the two germline ends. CDR3 coding DNA: TGTGCCATCAGCGCCGGAGGGGGGGAGGTCAGCAATCAGCCCCAGCATTTT. Its protein is CAISAGGGEVSNQPQHF.

This chain uses TRBV9 with TRBJ2-1, with unresolved D. Germline CDR1 SGDLS, CDR2 YYNGEE. This CDR3 has 15 amino acids. The V and J ends lost 4 bases and 5 bases respectively, with 16 bases between them. CDR3 residues: CASSPSPTAHNEQFF. Written as DNA, the CDR3 is TGTGCCAGCAGCCCATCCCCGACTGCTCACAATGAGCAGTTCTTC.

The chain recombines TRBV6-1 with TRBJ2-3, with TRBD2 identical over 10 bases. The CDR3 runs 14 residues. Per the germline V gene, CDR1 is MNHNS and CDR2 is SASEGT. Unmatched junction bases numbered 7, after V lost 7 bases and J lost 6 bases. This CDR3 is CASTDLAGADTQYF. CDR3 coding DNA: TGTGCCAGCACAGACCTAGCGGGAGCGGATACGCAGTATTTT.

Concerning this clone: This specimen includes other DNA sequences encoding the same CDR3. The genes are TRBV19 and TRBJ1-1; possible D gene TRBD1, 6 bases. V gave up 4 bases and J gave up 5 bases, with 11 bases separating them. The CDR3 length is 13 residues. Germline values: CDR1 LNHDA, CDR2 SQIVND (reference sequence). CDR3 nucleotides: TGTGCCAGTAGTAAACAGGGAGGGACTGAAGCTTTCTTT. It is translated as CASSKQGGTEAFF.

With respect to this clone: Other DNA sequences in this sample translate to the same CDR3. The V and J genes are TRBV6-4 and TRBJ2-1; D is unclear. This CDR3 region has 12 residues. Germline assignment: CDR1 MRHNA and CDR2 SNTAGT. V lost 2 bases and J lost 5, with 4 bases in between. The CDR3 DNA reads TGTGCCAGCAGTGACAATAACAATGAGCAGTTCTTC. This encodes CASSDNNNEQFF.

CDR3 DNA sequence: TGTGCCAGCTCACCACCGGGACAGGGTACCTACGGCTACACCTTC. Its protein product is CASSPPGQGTYGYTF. The chain links TRBV18 to TRBJ1-2, with 9 bases lining up with TRBD1. The CDR3 contains 15 residues. With V trimmed by 0 bases and J by 8 bases, 7 bases remained unmatched. Germline values: CDR1 KGHSH, CDR2 LQKENI. Based on the CDR3 plus reference TRBV18 and TRBJ1-2, the full variable domain is NAGVMQNPRHLVRRRGQEARLRCSPMKGHSHVYWYRQLPEEGLKFMVYLQKENIIDESGMPKERFSAEFPKEGPSILRIQQVVRGDSAAYFCASSPPGQGTYGYTFGSGTRLTVV.

This chain connects TRBV10-3 to TRBJ2-7, with D possibly matching TRBD2 (6 bases). The germline CDR1 and CDR2 sequences are ENHRY and SYGVKD. The CDR3 is made up of 15 amino acids. With 2 bases removed from V and 6 bases from J, the gap between germline ends came to 17 bases. This chain's CDR3 is CAISEPREVGGEQYF. CDR3 bases: TGTGCCATCAGTGAGCCGAGGGAGGTGGGGGGCGAGCAGTACTTC.

The gene calls are TRBV7-6 and TRBJ1-4; unclear D gene. This CDR3 comprises 11 residues. Germline CDR1 reads SGHVS; CDR2 reads FNYEAQ. Trimming took off 5 bases at V and 5 bases at J, with 3 bases between the two ends. CDR3 in amino acids: CASSLNEKLFF. The CDR3 DNA reads as TGTGCCAGCAGCCTCAATGAAAAACTGTTTTTT.

V usage is TRBV6-5 and J usage is TRBJ2-5, with no clear D. The ends were cut back, 5 bases at V and 4 bases at J, with 14 bases in the middle. The germline V gene has CDR1 MNHEY and CDR2 SVGAGI. This CDR3 comprises 14 residues. Here the CDR3 reads CASSKVPSPETQYF. As DNA, the CDR3 is TGTGCCAGCAGTAAAGTCCCTAGTCCAGAGACCCAGTACTTC.

The chain carries TRBV29-1 and TRBJ2-7; a possible D gene is TRBD1 (6 bases). This CDR3 is 12 amino acids long. CDR1 and CDR2 (germline): SQVTM, ANQGSEA. Trimming pared 0 bases from V and 4 bases from J, leaving 7 bases between. The CDR3 region is CSVEEQGYEQYF. The CDR3 DNA reads TGCAGCGTTGAAGAGCAGGGGTACGAGCAGTACTTC.

With regard to this clone: An end of the junction differs from the germline gene, which may be a read error. CDR3 sequence reads: CASSEAGRTYTQYF. DNA of the CDR3: TGCGCCAGCAGTGAGGCAGGCCGCACATATACGCAGTATTTT. V gene TRBV10-2 combines with J gene TRBJ2-3; no clear D gene. Germline CDR1 is WSHSY and CDR2 is SAAADI. The CDR3 is 14 amino acids.

This chain connects TRBV21-1 to TRBJ2-2; whether TRBD2, the table's D call, matches the DNA was not checked. TRBV21-1 is labeled a pseudogene. The CDR3 is 13 residues long. CDR3 sequence (DNA): TGTGCCAGCAGCAAAGACCGGACCGGGGAGCTGTTTTTT. Protein product: CASSKDRTGELFF.